This section outlines one TCR beta chain sequence together with its context. Its antigen remains unknown. Germline values: CDR1 SGHAT, CDR2 FQNNGV. The CDR3 runs 15 residues. TCRdb reprocessed the 5' RACE reads and keeps a single row for each CDR3 protein, giving no DNA. Across 350,000 to 400,000 distinct CDR3 sequences, the top ten clones capture 2% to 3% of the sample. This entry belongs to a study of monozygotic twins with inflammatory bowel disease. Per donor, less than 3 ml of blood was collected and frozen. Researchers isolated total RNA from whole blood without sorting T cells. Overall study results and limits: Other individuals had fewer clonotypes in common with IBD patients than with healthy twins, especially with disease activity.

The chain carries TRBV11-2 and TRBJ2-1; as DNA is missing, the TRBD1 call by TCRdb cannot be tested. This clonotype originated in a human donor with ulcerative colitis or Crohn's disease, or a healthy co-twin of an affected twin (not recorded which). The source material was blood. CDR3 sequence reads: CASSSGPTHYNEQFF.